Listed here are 5 T cell receptor beta chains from one sample, sequenced in a study of vaccination and CD4 T cells after COVID-19. What these receptors recognize is not known. Described time point: late sampling 161 to 241 days after vaccination in a few convalescent patients. As to treatment: roughly 10-day PBMC culture with coronavirus spike peptide pools or control peptides (ViraFEST assay). The Oncomine TCR Beta short-read assay sequenced DNA from cultured CD4+ T cells. From the PCR reads, TCRdb called clonotypes with MiXCR, one entry per CDR3 protein. The profile shows about 16,000 distinct CDR3 sequences, around 40% of them singletons. The sample consisted of CD4+ T cells from blood, cultured in vitro, taken about 7 months after SARS-CoV-2 vaccination. The receptor source for this set is a human donor who had recovered from COVID-19.

A few counts support this clonotype. The chain joins TRBV6-1 to TRBJ1-5; 7 bases map to TRBD1. Germline V gives CDR1 MNHNS, CDR2 SASEGT. This CDR3 contains 16 residues. V was clipped by 6 bases and J by 0 bases; unmatched bases: 8. The chain's CDR3 is CASSRRTGYSNQPQHF. CDR3 sequence (DNA): TGTGCCAGCAGCCGCCGGACAGGCTATAGCAATCAGCCCCAGCATTTT.

The V call is TRBV15, the J call TRBJ1-3, with D hard to call. The CDR3 loop spans 18 amino acids. V was pared by 0 bases and J by 1 base, with 16 bases between. Per germline, CDR1 LNHNV and CDR2 YYDKDF (reference sequence). The CDR3 DNA follows: TGTGCCACCAGCAGAGATCTTGGTTGGGAAGCTTCTGGAAACACCATATATTTT. Its protein product is CATSRDLGWEASGNTIYF. The variable domain in full, with the rest retrieved from reference TRBV15 and TRBJ1-3, is DAMVIQNPRYQVTQFGKPVTLSCSQTLNHNVMYWYQQKSSQAPKLLFHYYDKDFNNEADTPDNFQSRRPNTSFCFLDIRSPGLGDTAMYLCATSRDLGWEASGNTIYFGEGSWLTVV.

The chain links TRBV10-1 to TRBJ1-1, with D perhaps matching TRBD1 (5 bases). This CDR3 region has 12 residues. The germline CDR1 and CDR2 sequences are WNHNN and SYGVQD (reference sequence). The V end was cut by 11 bases, the J end by 0 bases, with 10 bases between. The CDR3 DNA follows: TGCGCCGGAAGGGGTATGAACACTGAAGCTTTCTTT. Protein sequence: CAGRGMNTEAFF.

V and J are TRBV20-1 and TRBJ2-3; D gene uncertain. This CDR3 has 13 residues. The V and J ends lost 3 bases and 2 bases respectively, with 9 bases between them. The germline V gene has CDR1 DFQATT and CDR2 SNEGSKA (reference sequence). The CDR3 coding sequence is TGCAGTGCTAGGCCCAGCTACACAGATACGCAGTATTTT. Translation: CSARPSYTDTQYF.

In DNA, the CDR3 is TGTGCCAGCAGTGAAGAACTAGCGGGATCCTACAATGAGCAGTTCTTC. Amino acid sequence: CASSEELAGSYNEQFF. The genes are TRBV6-1 and TRBJ2-1, with 10 nucleotides matching TRBD2. Germline CDR1 MNHNS, CDR2 SASEGT. The V segment lost 1 base and the J segment 1 base; nucleotides outside the gene matches: 1. The CDR3 is made up of 16 amino acids.